One sample yielded the 15 T cell receptor beta chains listed below, sequenced in a study of blood T cell repertoires in COVID-19. Clones were sequenced by immunoSEQ multiplex PCR, and TCRdb holds only the in-frame ones, with some missing. The table has around 260,000 clones, roughly 80% seen once; the top ten hold roughly 4%. The sequenced material came from peripheral blood. The receptors derive from a man in his sixties with acute or convalescent COVID-19.

The chain recombines TRBV7-3 with TRBJ2-3; 10 bases are shared with TRBD1. The V segment lost 5 bases and the J segment 2 bases; nucleotides outside the gene matches: 4. Germline V gene data show CDR1 as SGHTA and CDR2 as FQGTGA. The CDR3 is 15 amino acids. Here the CDR3 reads CASSLGQGVTDTQYF. The CDR3, as DNA: TGTGCCAGCAGCCTTGGACAGGGGGTCACAGATACGCAGTATTTT.

This chain joins TRBV5-4 and TRBJ1-1; TRBD1 matches 9 bases. The CDR3 is 15 amino acids. The ends lost 2 bases at V and 3 bases at J; junction bases unmatched: 5. CDR1 and CDR2 (germline): SGHNT, YYREEE (reference sequence). The CDR3 region has the DNA TGTGCCAGCAGCTTCCCGGGACAGGGTGACACTGAAGCTTTCTTT. It translates to CASSFPGQGDTEAFF.

The genes are TRBV10-3 and TRBJ2-2, with D possibly being TRBD1 (6 bases). Trimming removed 10 bases from V and 0 bases from J, with 12 bases in between. This CDR3 spans 14 amino acids. CDR1 is ENHRY, CDR2 SYGVKD, per germline. CDR3 sequence: CATGDTSNTGELFF. CDR3 coding DNA: TGTGCCACCGGGGACACCTCGAACACCGGGGAGCTGTTTTTT.

The chain joins TRBV5-1 to TRBJ2-2, with 8 positions matching TRBD1. CDR1 SGHRS and CDR2 YFSETQ come from the germline V gene. V was pared by 4 bases and J by 5 bases, with 10 bases of the junction left unmatched. This CDR3 region has 16 residues. CDR3 region: CASSSRGQGQTGELFF. The CDR3 DNA follows: TGCGCCAGCAGCAGCAGGGGGCAGGGACAGACCGGGGAGCTGTTTTTT.

The gene calls are TRBV11-2 and TRBJ2-1; 15 bases line up with TRBD2. The CDR3 has 15 amino acids. Germline trimming cut 5 bases from V and 7 bases from J; bases unmatched to any gene: 3. Germline V lookup: CDR1 SGHAT, CDR2 FQNNGV. In DNA, the CDR3 is TGTGCCAGCAGCCCCGGGACTAGCGGGAGGAATGAGCAGTTCTTC. Protein: CASSPGTSGRNEQFF.

V usage is TRBV27 and J usage is TRBJ2-3; no reliable D call. This CDR3 region has 14 residues. The V end lost 7 bases, the J end lost 0 bases, and 11 bases lay between the germline ends. CDR1 is MNHEY, CDR2 SMNVEV, per germline (reference sequence). In DNA form, the CDR3 reads TGTGCCAGCATGAAGCGTGCTAGCACAGATACGCAGTATTTT. It translates to CASMKRASTDTQYF.

The CDR3 nucleotides are TGTGCCTGGAGTGGCCTGCCGCCTAGCGGGGGTCGCGTTAATGAGCAGTTCTTC. Translation: CAWSGLPPSGGRVNEQFF. The J gene is TRBJ2-1, the V gene TRBV30, with TRBD2 matching over 10 bases. Germline trimming cut 1 base from V and 7 bases from J; bases unmatched to any gene: 16. The germline CDR1 and CDR2 sequences are GTSNPN and SVGIG (reference sequence). The CDR3 contains 18 residues. Complete variable domain (other parts from reference TRBV30 and TRBJ2-1): SQTIHQWPATLVQPVGSPLSLECTVEGTSNPNLYWYRQAAGRGLQLLFYSVGIGQISSEVPQNLSASRPQDRQFILSSKKLLLSDSGFYLCAWSGLPPSGGRVNEQFFGPGTRLTVL.

The J gene is TRBJ2-3, the V gene TRBV5-1; 9 bases agree with TRBD2. Trimming took 0 bases from V and 0 from J; bases not matched to a gene: 5. The V gene's germline CDR1 is SGHRS and CDR2 YFSETQ. CDR3 length: 17 residues. CDR3 bases: TGCGCCAGCAGCTTGGTGCCTAGCGGGGTTAGCACAGATACGCAGTATTTT. Its protein product is CASSLVPSGVSTDTQYF.

This clone was found a few times. The chain uses TRBV30 and TRBJ2-7, with no clear D. Per germline, CDR1 GTSNPN and CDR2 SVGIG (reference sequence). This CDR3 contains 11 residues. V was clipped by 1 base and J by 7 bases, with 8 bases between them. The CDR3 reads CAWSGLAEQYF. CDR3 in DNA: TGTGCCTGGAGTGGGTTGGCTGAGCAGTACTTC.

The J gene is TRBJ1-1, the V gene TRBV10-3; D uncertain. The CDR3 has 9 amino acids. Germline CDR1 ENHRY, CDR2 SYGVKD. Trimming removed 4 bases from V and 9 bases from J, with 3 bases in between. The CDR3 DNA sequence: TGTGCCATCAGTGGTAAAGCTTTCTTT. Translated, it gives CAISGKAFF.

The chain is built from TRBV18 and TRBJ2-3, with TRBD2 identical over 10 bases. V lost 4 bases and J lost 2; bases outside the gene matches: 3. The CDR3 runs 15 residues. Germline assignment: CDR1 KGHSH and CDR2 LQKENI. CDR3 coding DNA: TGTGCCAGCTCACTGCTAGCGGGGGTCACAGATACGCAGTATTTT. The encoded protein is CASSLLAGVTDTQYF.

The chain combines TRBV2 with TRBJ2-7; TRBD1 is a possible D gene (5 bases). The V gene's germline CDR1 is SNHLY and CDR2 FYNNEI. Trimming removed 7 bases at V and 1 base at J, with 20 bases between. The length of the CDR3 is 16 residues. CDR3 coding DNA: TGTGCCAGCACCGGCACTGGTGGCAGGGTATCCTACGAGCAGTACTTC. Residues: CASTGTGGRVSYEQYF.

The chain has TRBV23-1 and TRBJ2-6; no clear D. TRBV23-1 belongs to the ORF category, with a function that is uncertain. This CDR3 is 15 amino acids long. V lost 6 bases to trimming and J lost 5 bases, with 14 bases between them. CDR3 in DNA: TGCGCCAGCAGCCGACTTTTGGTCTGGGCCAACGTCCTGACTTTC. Translated, it gives CASSRLLVWANVLTF.

V is TRBV4-1 and J is TRBJ1-2; 7 bases map to TRBD1. From germline, CDR1 is MGHRA and CDR2 YSYEKL. The CDR3 covers 13 residues. Losses at the gene ends were 1 base for V and 5 bases for J; bases not matched to a gene: 1. DNA for the CDR3: TGCGCCAGCAGCCAAGGGACAGGATATGGCTACACCTTC. Protein product: CASSQGTGYGYTF.

The gene calls are TRBV7-8 and TRBJ2-7; 9 bases match TRBD1. CDR1 and CDR2 (germline): SGHVS, FQNEAQ. Trimming cost V 5 bases and J 1 base; bases outside gene matches: 9. The CDR3 has 16 amino acids. Here the CDR3 reads CASSRSRDRDSYEQYF. The CDR3 nucleotides read TGTGCCAGCAGCAGATCCCGGGACAGGGATTCCTACGAGCAGTACTTC.